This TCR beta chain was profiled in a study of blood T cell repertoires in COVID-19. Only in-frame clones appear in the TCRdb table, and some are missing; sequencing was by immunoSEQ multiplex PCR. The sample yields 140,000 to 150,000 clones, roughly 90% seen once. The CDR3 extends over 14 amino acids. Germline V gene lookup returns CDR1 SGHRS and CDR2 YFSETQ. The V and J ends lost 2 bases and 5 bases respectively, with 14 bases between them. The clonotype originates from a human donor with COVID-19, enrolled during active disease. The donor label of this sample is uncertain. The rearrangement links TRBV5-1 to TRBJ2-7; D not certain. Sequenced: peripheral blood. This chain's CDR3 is CASSFSRYTDEQYF. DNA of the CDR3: TGCGCCAGCAGCTTCAGCAGGTATACAGACGAGCAGTACTTC.